This entry lists 8 T cell receptor beta chains sequenced from one sample in a study of cytomegalovirus exposure and HLA in healthy donors. Method: immunoSEQ multiplex PCR; TCRdb's copy keeps in-frame clones and lacks some. Counted here are fewer than 90,000 clones, 84% occurring once; the ten biggest clones make up over 10%. The sample taken for sequencing was PBMCs. These TCRs come from a woman between 18 and 29 years old in good health and CMV-seropositive.

The table lists this clone with a count of one. The chain couples TRBV7-3 to TRBJ1-1, with D possibly matching TRBD1 (6 bases). Germline V gene data show CDR1 as SGHTA and CDR2 as FQGTGA. There are 13 residues in the CDR3. Trimming cost V 4 bases and J 8 bases, with 14 bases left between them. The CDR3 nucleotides are TGTGCCAGCAGCTCCCAAGACAGGACCGAAGCTTTCTTT. This gives the protein CASSSQDRTEAFF.

The V and J genes are TRBV29-1 and TRBJ1-2; 8 nucleotides line up with TRBD1. CDR3 length: 14 residues. The ends lost 1 base at V and 4 bases at J; junction bases unmatched: 5. Germline loops: CDR1 SQVTM, CDR2 ANQGSEA. The CDR3, as DNA: TGCAGCGTTGAAGTCGACAGGGGCCCCTATGGCTACACCTTC. Residues: CSVEVDRGPYGYTF.

The rearrangement links TRBV6-5 to TRBJ2-1, with 7 bases aligning to TRBD2. The CDR3 runs 15 residues. V dropped 0 bases and J dropped 8; count of bases not matched to a gene: 7. The germline V gene has CDR1 MNHEY and CDR2 SVGAGI. The CDR3 sequence: CASSYSRGAGDEQFF. The CDR3 bases are TGTGCCAGCAGTTACTCTCGCGGGGCGGGGGATGAGCAGTTCTTC.

In its sample, this clone was seen a few times. The chain joins TRBV2 to TRBJ2-7; 7 bases map to TRBD2. V lost 11 bases to trimming and J lost 5 bases; unmatched junction nucleotides: 12. Germline V lookup: CDR1 SNHLY, CDR2 FYNNEI. CDR3 length: 13 amino acids. The CDR3 region is CASCDGAGNEQYF. DNA for the CDR3: TGTGCCTCCTGCGACGGAGCGGGAAACGAGCAGTACTTC.

The CDR3: CASSPPGASEAFF. DNA of the CDR3: TGTGCCAGCAGCCCCCCCGGAGCAAGTGAAGCTTTCTTT. The V call is TRBV5-6, the J call TRBJ1-1; unclear D gene. The CDR3 extends over 13 amino acids. The germline gives CDR1 SGHDT, CDR2 YYEEEE. Trimming removed 4 bases from V and 7 bases from J, with 14 bases in between.

CDR3 bases: TGTGCCTCTCAGGGGGTTGGTGAAAAACTGTTTTTT. Residues: CASQGVGEKLFF. V and J are TRBV28 and TRBJ1-4; 7 positions agree with TRBD1. The CDR3 is 12 residues long. V trimming: 11 bases; J trimming: 7 bases; junction bases outside the gene matches: 7. Germline-derived CDR1 and CDR2 are MDHEN and SYDVKM.

The chain employs TRBV2 and TRBJ2-3; the D gene is possibly TRBD2 (5 bases). The germline gives CDR1 SNHLY, CDR2 FYNNEI. The CDR3 is 14 residues long. V lost 3 bases to trimming and J lost 5 bases, with 12 bases between them. CDR3 amino acids: CASSESAAEDTQYF. The CDR3 nucleotides are TGTGCCAGCAGTGAGTCGGCAGCGGAAGATACGCAGTATTTT.

V usage is TRBV18 and J usage is TRBJ1-2; TRBD1 is a possible D gene (6 bases). This CDR3 contains 15 residues. The ends were cut back, 3 bases at V and 4 bases at J, with 15 bases in the middle. CDR1 and CDR2 from the germline V gene are KGHSH and LQKENI. The CDR3 spells CASSPFWGLGYGYTF. The CDR3 DNA is TGTGCCAGCTCACCTTTTTGGGGGCTTGGCTATGGCTACACCTTC.